What follows are 13 T cell receptor beta chains derived from one specimen sequenced in a study of blood T cell repertoires in COVID-19. TCRdb's table, derived via immunoSEQ multiplex PCR, lists solely in-frame clones and lacks some. There are about 50,000 clones in the sample; around 79% occur only once, and under 30% lies in the top ten. The material sequenced was peripheral blood. Receptors originate from a man aged 65 to 79 with acute or convalescent COVID-19.

The chain has TRBV11-3 and TRBJ1-6; D perhaps matches TRBD1 (6 bases). Deletions cut 7 bases from V and 6 bases from J, with 13 bases between. Germline V lookup: CDR1 SGHNT, CDR2 YENEEA. The CDR3 has 14 amino acids. The CDR3 bases are TGTGCCAGCAAGACCGGGACACCTAATTCACCCCTCCACTTT. It encodes CASKTGTPNSPLHF.

The chain employs TRBV5-1 and TRBJ1-1; 7 bases fit TRBD1. Germline assignment: CDR1 SGHRS and CDR2 YFSETQ. After removal of 6 bases from V and 2 bases from J, the junction contained 7 bases not matched to a gene. CDR3 length: 14 residues. The CDR3 reads CASTQQGTNTEAFF. The CDR3 coding sequence is TGCGCCAGCACCCAACAGGGGACTAACACTGAAGCTTTCTTT.

This clone was seen a few times. This rearrangement joins TRBV5-5 to TRBJ1-1; D unresolved. V lost 3 bases to trimming and J lost 3 bases, with 3 bases between them. Looked up from germline, CDR1 is SGHKS and CDR2 is YYEKEE (reference sequence). This CDR3 has 11 residues. The CDR3 loop is CASSYYTEAFF. Written as DNA, the CDR3 is TGTGCCAGCAGCTACTACACTGAAGCTTTCTTT.

This clone was picked up a small number of times. The V gene is TRBV7-3, the J gene TRBJ2-7; TRBD1 might be the D (6 bases). In germline, CDR1 is SGHTA, CDR2 FQGTGA. V lost 2 bases and J lost 5, with 13 bases in between. This CDR3 region has 14 residues. The CDR3 bases are TGTGCCAGCAGCTTACAGGGGCCAAGTGACGAGCAGTACTTC. It codes for CASSLQGPSDEQYF.

CDR3 sequence: CASSGGTPEQYF. CDR3 bases: TGTGCCAGCAGTGGCGGGACCCCCGAGCAGTACTTC. The chain couples TRBV2 to TRBJ2-7; D is perhaps TRBD2 (6 bases). The V end lost 4 bases, the J end lost 6 bases, and 10 bases lay between the germline ends. The CDR3 sequence is 12 residues long. Germline assignment: CDR1 SNHLY and CDR2 FYNNEI.

This clone was observed a few times. The V gene is TRBV18, the J gene TRBJ1-5, with TRBD1 as a possible D gene (6 bases). CDR1 KGHSH and CDR2 LQKENI come from the germline V gene. V shed 2 bases and J shed 8 bases, with 16 bases lying between them. The CDR3 length is 15 residues. This CDR3 reads CASSPSGVRQEPQHF. CDR3 sequence (DNA): TGTGCCAGCTCACCATCAGGGGTCCGCCAAGAGCCCCAGCATTTT.

CDR3 residues: CASSSEMNTEAFF. CDR3 sequence (DNA): TGTGCCAGCAGTTCTGAGATGAACACTGAAGCTTTCTTT. The V call is TRBV28, the J call TRBJ1-1; D is unclear. CDR3 length equals 13 residues. The V gene lost 4 bases and the J gene lost 0 bases, with 6 bases spanning the gap. Germline CDR1 and CDR2: MDHEN and SYDVKM.

V usage is TRBV6-1 and J usage is TRBJ2-7, with a possible D match to TRBD2 (5 bases). V lost 1 base, J lost 6 bases, and 13 bases lay in between. Germline CDR1 and CDR2: MNHNS and SASEGT. The CDR3 totals 14 residues. The CDR3 DNA is TGTGCCAGCAGTGAAGGGTACCGTGGAGGCGAGCAGTACTTC. This encodes CASSEGYRGGEQYF.

The chain links TRBV7-2 to TRBJ2-7, with 8 bases matching TRBD2. Germline-derived CDR1 and CDR2 are SGHTA and FQGNSA. The CDR3 has 14 amino acids. The V and J ends lost 2 bases and 6 bases, in that order; junction bases with no gene match: 6. The CDR3 nucleotides are TGTGCCAGCAGCTTAAGCAGCGGGAGTACCGAGCAGTACTTC. This translates into CASSLSSGSTEQYF.

CDR3 sequence reads: CASSLATAGETDTQYF. CDR3 DNA sequence: TGTGCCAGCAGCTTAGCCACCGCAGGGGAGACAGATACGCAGTATTTT. The J gene is TRBJ2-3, the V gene TRBV7-9, with D maybe TRBD1 (6 bases). V was pared by 0 bases and J by 3 bases, with 13 bases between. The CDR3 loop spans 16 amino acids. Germline V gene data show CDR1 as SEHNR and CDR2 as FQNEAQ (reference sequence).

The V gene is TRBV7-2, the J gene TRBJ1-4, with D possibly TRBD1 on 6 matching bases. Germline V gene lookup returns CDR1 SGHTA and CDR2 FQGNSA. With 6 bases removed from V and 8 bases from J, the gap between germline ends came to 13 bases. The CDR3 covers 13 residues. The CDR3 DNA reads as TGTGCCAGCAGTTACACAGGGAGAGAAAAACTGTTTTTT. Its translation is CASSYTGREKLFF.

The chain recombines TRBV6-5 with TRBJ1-4, with a weak D call TRBD1 (6 bases). The CDR3 covers 15 residues. From germline, CDR1 is MNHEY and CDR2 SVGAGI. V was trimmed by 4 bases and J by 5 bases, leaving 14 bases between them. The CDR3 spells CASSSQGHQNEKLFF. Here the CDR3 DNA reads TGTGCCAGCAGTTCCCAGGGACACCAAAATGAAAAACTGTTTTTT.

The V call is TRBV11-2, the J call TRBJ1-1, with a possible D match to TRBD1 (5 bases). The germline V gene encodes CDR1 SGHAT and CDR2 FQNNGV. The V end was cut by 5 bases, the J end by 3 bases, with 13 bases between. CDR3 length: 14 residues. CDR3 in amino acids: CASSPSTGHTEAFF. CDR3 DNA sequence: TGTGCCAGCAGCCCCTCCACAGGCCACACTGAAGCTTTCTTT.